This T cell receptor beta chain was documented in a study of blood T cell repertoires in COVID-19. Study as a whole: Researchers got acute and convalescent COVID-19 samples from the United States, Italy and Spain. Nucleic acid was either cDNA or gDNA, and it came from T cells, B-cell-depleted T cells, or PBMCs.

This clone turned up a few times. There are 14 residues in the CDR3. V was trimmed by 5 bases and J by 0 bases, leaving 8 bases between them. Germline V lookup: CDR1 SGHTA, CDR2 FQGNSA. TCRdb's table, derived via immunoSEQ multiplex PCR, lists solely in-frame clones and lacks some. The data hold about 110,000 clones, with 70% to 85% observed a single time. Source material: peripheral blood. This sequence joins TRBV7-2 and TRBJ1-3; D remains unclear. The clonotype comes from a woman aged 35 to 49 with acute or convalescent COVID-19. The CDR3 spells CASSPKSSGNTIYF. The DNA of the CDR3 is TGTGCCAGCAGCCCCAAGAGCTCTGGAAACACCATATATTTT. Drawing the rest from reference TRBV7-2 and TRBJ1-3, the complete variable domain is GAGVSQSPSNKVTEKGKDVELRCDPISGHTALYWYRQSLGQGLEFLIYFQGNSAPDKSGLPSDRFSAERTGGSVSTLTIQRTQQEDSAVYLCASSPKSSGNTIYFGEGSWLTVV.